The 17 T cell receptor beta chains given below trace back to one sample, sequenced in a study of blood T cells in healthy people across ages. Primed by a sample-barcoded 5' primer and a J-beta primer mix, a second PCR proceeded for roughly 7 to 12 cycles. Each CDR3 protein is one row after TCRdb ran MiXCR on the 5' RACE reads. Of about 900,000 distinct CDR3 sequences listed, 62% are singletons. The sample consisted of blood. These receptors were collected from a man aged 25 to 45 in good health.

This clonotype showed up just a few times. The rearrangement uses TRBV20-1 and TRBJ1-5, with 9 nucleotides matching TRBD1. CDR1 and CDR2 (germline): DFQATT, SNEGSKA (reference sequence). The CDR3 has 14 residues. The J segment lost 2 bases and the V segment lost 5 bases, leaving 4 bases of the junction unmatched. CDR3 sequence reads: CSARRTGGNQPQHF. CDR3 nucleotide sequence: TGCAGTGCTCGACGGACAGGGGGCAATCAGCCCCAGCATTTT.

About this clonotype: The junction does not match germline at one end; this may be a read error. The chain recombines TRBV9 with TRBJ2-1, with D possibly being TRBD1 (6 bases). CDR3 length equals 16 residues. Per germline, CDR1 SGDLS and CDR2 YYNGEE. The CDR3 region is CASSVGDRRSYNEQFF. CDR3 DNA: TGTGCTAGCAGCGTAGGAGACAGGCGTTCCTACAATGAGCAGTTCTTC.

This clonotype occurred a few times. The chain has TRBV5-1 and TRBJ2-5; D may be TRBD1 or TRBD2 (5 bases each). Looked up from germline, CDR1 is SGHRS and CDR2 is YFSETQ. The CDR3 length is 15 residues. Trimming took 2 bases from V and 4 from J, leaving 15 bases between them. CDR3 sequence: CASSFLPGAGETQYF. The DNA for the CDR3 is TGCGCCAGCAGCTTCCTCCCTGGGGCGGGAGAGACCCAGTACTTC.

V gene TRBV10-3 combines with J gene TRBJ2-5, with D perhaps TRBD2 (7 bases). The J call could be wrong; TRBJ2-7 is a better fit for the DNA end. Germline lookup yields CDR1 ENHRY and CDR2 SYGVKD. The CDR3 is 11 residues long. The CDR3 here is CAGGGGYEQYF. CDR3 coding DNA: TGTGCCGGGGGCGGGGGCTACGAGCAGTACTTC.

The chain uses TRBV6-2 or TRBV6-3 and TRBJ2-6; no definite D call. Germline-derived CDR1 and CDR2 are MNHEY and SVGEGT. The CDR3 covers 13 residues. V was pared by 7 bases and J by 0 bases, with 4 bases between. The DNA of the CDR3 is TGTGCCAGCACCTACTCTGGGGCCAACGTCCTGACTTTC. Amino acids: CASTYSGANVLTF.

This clonotype was recorded a few times. The rearrangement joins TRBV4-2 to TRBJ1-1; D is uncertain. Between the trimmed V and J ends, which lost 0 bases and 3 bases, there was a span of 5 bases. This CDR3 region has 13 residues. Germline V gene data show CDR1 as LGHNA and CDR2 as YNFKEQ. The CDR3 reads CASSQDGYTEAFF. CDR3 nucleotide sequence: TGTGCCAGCAGCCAAGATGGCTACACTGAAGCTTTCTTT.

This clonotype was counted at least ten times. This rearrangement joins TRBV18 to TRBJ2-7; no reliable D call. In germline, CDR1 is KGHSH, CDR2 LQKENI. The CDR3 length is 14 residues. V lost 2 bases, J lost 2 bases, and 10 bases lay in between. This CDR3 is CASSPFGQAYEQYF. The DNA for the CDR3 is TGTGCCAGCTCACCATTCGGGCAGGCCTACGAGCAGTACTTC.

The chain has TRBV5-1 and TRBJ2-7, with TRBD2 matching 8 bases. Looked up from germline, CDR1 is SGHRS and CDR2 is YFSETQ. CDR3 length: 16 amino acids. V lost 5 bases and J lost 0; bases outside the gene matches: 10. The CDR3 loop is CASRYTSGRSSYEQYF. The CDR3, as DNA: TGCGCCAGCAGATACACTAGCGGCAGGAGCTCCTACGAGCAGTACTTC.

In its sample, this clonotype was seen a few times. The V gene is TRBV6-2 or TRBV6-3, the J gene TRBJ2-5, with D hard to call. The germline CDR1 and CDR2 sequences are MNHEY and SVGEGT. The CDR3 is 15 residues long. Trimming left V 0 bases short and J 0 bases short, with 8 bases between. The CDR3 bases are TGTGCCAGCAGTTACTCGAGTCAGTACCAAGAGACCCAGTACTTC. Translated: CASSYSSQYQETQYF.

In this sample, this clonotype turned up a few times. The rearrangement links TRBV15 to TRBJ2-7; no reliable D call. V lost 0 bases to trimming and J lost 3 bases, with 18 bases between them. The length of the CDR3 is 17 residues. From germline, CDR1 is LNHNV and CDR2 YYDKDF (reference sequence). The CDR3 spells CATSRDPAAASYYEQYF. The CDR3 DNA reads TGTGCCACCAGCAGAGATCCCGCAGCAGCATCCTACTACGAGCAGTACTTC. Drawing the rest from reference TRBV15 and TRBJ2-7, the complete variable domain is DAMVIQNPRYQVTQFGKPVTLSCSQTLNHNVMYWYQQKSSQAPKLLFHYYDKDFNNEADTPDNFQSRRPNTSFCFLDIRSPGLGDTAMYLCATSRDPAAASYYEQYFGPGTRLTVT.

For the CDR3, the DNA is TGTGCCACCAGTGACCCCGGGACAGGGTCCTACAATGAGCAGTTCTTC. It is translated as CATSDPGTGSYNEQFF. The J gene is TRBJ2-1, the V gene TRBV24-1, with TRBD1 matching over 9 bases. The CDR3 has 16 residues. J gave up 1 base and V 4 bases, and 4 bases lay outside the gene matches. Germline loops: CDR1 KGHDR, CDR2 SFDVKD.

This clonotype showed up just once. The gene calls are TRBV30 and TRBJ1-2, with 9 bases lining up with TRBD1. The germline V gene has CDR1 GTSNPN and CDR2 SVGIG (reference sequence). The junction had 12 bases not matched to a gene; V was cut back by 5 bases and J by 8 bases. There are 14 residues in the CDR3. The CDR3 spells CAWAPGTGFGGYTF. CDR3 DNA: TGTGCCTGGGCCCCCGGGACAGGGTTTGGGGGCTACACCTTC.

This sequence joins TRBV29-1 and TRBJ2-1; possibly TRBD1 for D (5 bases). The CDR3 length is 14 residues. V was pared by 3 bases and J by 4 bases, with 13 bases between. Germline V gene sequence: CDR1 SQVTM, CDR2 ANQGSEA. DNA for the CDR3: TGCAGCGTTGATAAAGGGGCCCTTTACAATGAGCAGTTCTTC. This codes for CSVDKGALYNEQFF.

This clonotype was counted a few times. This chain links TRBV3-1 with TRBJ2-1; 10 nucleotides match TRBD2. The CDR3 is 17 residues long. Per germline, CDR1 LGHDT and CDR2 YNNKEL (reference sequence). The J segment lost 6 bases and the V segment lost 0 bases, leaving 8 bases of the junction unmatched. The CDR3 DNA sequence: TGTGCCAGCAGCCAAGATGTTCGAGCGGGGGGGAGCAATGAGCAGTTCTTC. Its translation is CASSQDVRAGGSNEQFF.

This clonotype was seen only once. CDR3 in amino acids: CASSAWRGESYEQYF. In DNA form, the CDR3 reads TGTGCCAGCAGCGCCTGGAGGGGTGAGTCCTACGAGCAGTACTTC. The rearrangement uses TRBV7-9 and TRBJ2-7, with a weak D call TRBD2 (6 bases). This CDR3 comprises 15 residues. The germline V and J ends were trimmed by 5 bases and 1 base, with 15 bases remaining between them. The germline V gene has CDR1 SEHNR and CDR2 FQNEAQ (reference sequence).

This clonotype was seen only once. A much larger clone lies a single base off, so this may be a read error. J is TRBJ2-1 and V is TRBV20-1; a possible D gene is TRBD2 (6 bases). This CDR3 region has 11 residues. The germline V gene has CDR1 DFQATT and CDR2 SNEGSKA (reference sequence). DNA for the CDR3: TGCGGTGCTGGAGCTAGCGATGAGCAGTTCTTC. Protein sequence: CGAGASDEQFF.

This chain links TRBV9 with TRBJ1-2; D is unresolved. This CDR3 contains 16 residues. Germline lookup yields CDR1 SGDLS and CDR2 YYNGEE. Trimming cost V 4 bases and J 0 bases, with 16 bases left between them. The DNA of the CDR3 is TGTGCCAGCAGCCATACCGACGCCCGCACTAACTATGGCTACACCTTC. Its translation is CASSHTDARTNYGYTF.